These 21 T cell receptor beta chains were sequenced from one sample in a study of early T cells in non-severe SARS-CoV-2 infection (dated by TCRdb to the early 2020s). The library was obtained by 5' RACE. Sequencer: NextSeq 500. TCRdb redid the processing of the public reads, applying fastp at Q25 and MiXCR, and retained in-frame beta chains. Each entry merges the rows of one CDR3 protein and shows their most common DNA and genes. Across this sample there are about 49,000 distinct CDR3 sequences, with 10% to 15% seen only once. Jointly, the top ten make up 8.5% to 10% of the sample. The specimen sequenced was whole blood. The receptors come from an adult who was a healthcare worker with PCR-confirmed SARS-CoV-2 infection or an uninfected control (not recorded which).

By its share, this clonotype is medium-sized. The genes are TRBV6-2 or TRBV6-3 and TRBJ2-7; D ambiguous. Germline loops: CDR1 MNHEY, CDR2 SVGEGT. The V end was cut by 6 bases, the J end by 2 bases, with 8 bases between. This CDR3 contains 12 residues. Here the CDR3 reads CASSINPYEQYF. The CDR3 nucleotides are TGTGCCAGCAGCATCAATCCCTACGAGCAGTACTTC.

This clonotype was counted a few times. The V gene is TRBV5-1, the J gene TRBJ2-7; D gene unclear. From germline, CDR1 is SGHRS and CDR2 YFSETQ. The CDR3 covers 14 residues. Between the trimmed V and J ends, which lost 2 bases and 5 bases, there was a span of 14 bases. CDR3 in amino acids: CASSFFGPKDEQYF. The DNA of the CDR3 is TGCGCCAGCAGCTTCTTCGGCCCAAAGGACGAGCAGTACTTC. Looking up the rest from reference TRBV5-1 and TRBJ2-7 gives the full variable domain: KAGVTQTPRYLIKTRGQQVTLSCSPISGHRSVSWYQQTPGQGLQFLFEYFSETQRNKGNFPGRFSGRQFSNSRSEMNVSTLELGDSALYLCASSFFGPKDEQYFGPGTRLTVT.

This clonotype was picked up many times. V is TRBV30 and J is TRBJ1-5, with 7 bases identical to TRBD1. CDR3 size: 13 residues. V shed 7 bases and J 4 bases; nucleotides not matched to a gene: 7. Germline-derived CDR1 and CDR2 are GTSNPN and SVGIG (reference sequence). CDR3 protein: CALSGQLNQPQHF. The DNA of the CDR3 is TGTGCCTTGTCGGGACAGCTAAATCAGCCCCAGCATTTT.

The V gene is TRBV24-1, the J gene TRBJ2-1, with 8 positions matching TRBD2. Germline CDR1 and CDR2: KGHDR and SFDVKD. V shed 0 bases and J 8 bases; nucleotides not matched to a gene: 8. The CDR3 contains 16 residues. CDR3 in DNA: TGTGCCACCAGTGATTTGTCGAGTAGCGGGATCGATGAGCAGTTCTTC. Residues: CATSDLSSSGIDEQFF.

This clonotype was observed a few times. The J gene is TRBJ1-4, the V gene TRBV11-3, with 10 bases lining up with TRBD1. The ends lost 3 bases at V and 2 bases at J; junction bases unmatched: 6. Per the germline V gene, CDR1 is SGHNT and CDR2 is YENEEA. CDR3 length equals 17 residues. The CDR3 DNA reads as TGTGCCAGCAGCTTCAAGACAGGGGGCTTCACTAATGAAAAACTGTTTTTT. Its protein product is CASSFKTGGFTNEKLFF.

In this sample, this clonotype turned up a few times. The chain is built from TRBV18 and TRBJ2-5; no definite D call. Germline CDR1 and CDR2: KGHSH and LQKENI. V was cut by 1 base and J by 1 base, with 13 bases left in between. The CDR3 spans 16 residues. CDR3 amino acids: CASSPRPGNAQETQYF. The CDR3 DNA is TGTGCCAGCTCACCACGGCCTGGGAACGCCCAAGAGACCCAGTACTTC.

This clonotype was counted many times. The chain employs TRBV24-1 and TRBJ2-1; 10 bases match TRBD2. The CDR3 extends over 16 amino acids. V lost 1 base to trimming and J lost 5 bases; unmatched junction nucleotides: 4. Germline V gene lookup returns CDR1 KGHDR and CDR2 SFDVKD. CDR3 in amino acids: CATSDLGLAGDNEQFF. The CDR3 DNA reads TGTGCCACCAGTGATTTAGGGCTAGCGGGAGACAATGAGCAGTTCTTC.

This clonotype was counted a few times. The chain links TRBV9 to TRBJ1-3; D might be TRBD1 (5 bases). V dropped 3 bases and J dropped 5 bases, with 18 bases sitting between them. Germline V CDR1 and CDR2: SGDLS, YYNGEE. CDR3 size: 16 residues. The CDR3 loop reads CASSAGNGTERNTIYF. Written as DNA, the CDR3 is TGTGCCAGCAGCGCGGGGAATGGGACGGAGCGAAACACCATATATTTT.

V and J are TRBV9 and TRBJ2-5; the D is unclear. The germline V gene has CDR1 SGDLS and CDR2 YYNGEE. This CDR3 region has 13 residues. The V end lost 4 bases, the J end lost 7 bases, and 14 bases lay between the germline ends. DNA for the CDR3: TGTGCCAGCAGCACCGCCAGTTGGGGGACCCAGTACTTC. The encoded protein is CASSTASWGTQYF.

This clonotype was seen a handful of times. This chain connects TRBV7-2 to TRBJ2-1; TRBD2 agrees at 7 bases. CDR1 and CDR2 from the germline V gene are SGHTA and FQGNSA. The CDR3 length is 15 residues. V gave up 1 base and J gave up 9 bases; unmatched junction bases: 9. CDR3 region: CASSLDLGLESEQFF. CDR3 in DNA: TGTGCCAGCAGCTTAGACTTAGGACTAGAGAGTGAGCAGTTCTTC.

This chain links TRBV29-1 with TRBJ2-1, with TRBD1 matching 7 bases. V shed 2 bases and J 9 bases; nucleotides not matched to a gene: 7. The CDR3 has 13 amino acids. Per the germline V gene, CDR1 is SQVTM and CDR2 is ANQGSEA. The CDR3 region has the DNA TGCAGCGTTGAAAGACAGGGAAGGGGTGAGCAGTTCTTC. Protein: CSVERQGRGEQFF.

A few counts support this clonotype. The chain employs TRBV7-6 and TRBJ2-3; D ambiguous. V lost 2 bases, J lost 0 bases, and 6 bases lay in between. The CDR3 totals 14 residues. Germline V gene sequence: CDR1 SGHVS, CDR2 FNYEAQ. DNA of the CDR3: TGTGCCAGCAGCTTATCCTCTAGCACAGATACGCAGTATTTT. Translation gives CASSLSSSTDTQYF.

The sample holds many counts of this clonotype. This sequence joins TRBV4-1 and TRBJ2-5; a possible D gene is TRBD2 (5 bases). The CDR3 has 15 residues. Trimming took off 0 bases at V and 4 bases at J, with 12 bases between the two ends. Looked up from germline, CDR1 is MGHRA and CDR2 is YSYEKL. Here the CDR3 reads CASSQEGVTSETQYF. In nucleotides, the CDR3 is TGCGCCAGCAGCCAAGAGGGAGTAACGTCAGAGACCCAGTACTTC.

This clonotype was detected many times. The V gene is TRBV29-1, the J gene TRBJ1-2; tentative D call: TRBD1 (6 bases). CDR3 length: 14 residues. The germline V and J ends were trimmed by 1 base and 3 bases, with 12 bases remaining between them. Germline assignment: CDR1 SQVTM and CDR2 ANQGSEA. The DNA for the CDR3 is TGCAGCGTTGAAGGTCTTGGGGGCGACTATGGCTACACCTTC. Its protein product is CSVEGLGGDYGYTF.

The chain joins TRBV30 to TRBJ2-3, with 10 bases fitting TRBD1. The CDR3 contains 15 residues. With V trimmed by 3 bases and J by 3 bases, 6 bases remained unmatched. Germline CDR1 and CDR2: GTSNPN and SVGIG (reference sequence). The CDR3 bases are TGTGCCTGGAGACGGGACAGGGGTTCAACAGATACGCAGTATTTT. It translates to CAWRRDRGSTDTQYF.

This clonotype was observed many times. This sequence joins TRBV7-2 and TRBJ1-6; a weak D match, TRBD1 (5 bases). The germline gives CDR1 SGHTA, CDR2 FQGNSA. V was shortened by 3 bases and J by 4 bases, with 10 bases between the two germline ends. CDR3 length equals 15 residues. The CDR3 sequence is CASSLAGWYNSPLHF. The CDR3 coding sequence is TGTGCCAGCAGCTTGGCAGGGTGGTATAATTCACCCCTCCACTTT.

The rearrangement uses TRBV9 and TRBJ1-3; no clear D gene. The CDR3 is 12 amino acids. Germline CDR1 reads SGDLS; CDR2 reads YYNGEE. Deletions cut 4 bases from V and 6 bases from J, with 8 bases between. The CDR3 region is CASSRVANTIYF. CDR3 coding DNA: TGTGCCAGCAGCCGGGTCGCAAACACCATATATTTT.

The gene calls are TRBV18 and TRBJ2-3, with no clear D. This CDR3 has 14 amino acids. Deletions cut 0 bases from V and 0 bases from J, with 4 bases between. CDR1 and CDR2 from the germline V gene are KGHSH and LQKENI. In nucleotides, the CDR3 is TGTGCCAGCTCACCACCGGGCAGCACAGATACGCAGTATTTT. Residues: CASSPPGSTDTQYF.

This rearrangement joins TRBV11-3 to TRBJ1-1; D is uncertain. The CDR3 has 15 amino acids. V dropped 0 bases and J dropped 3 bases, with 11 bases sitting between them. Germline loops: CDR1 SGHNT, CDR2 YENEEA. CDR3 in DNA: TGTGCCAGCAGCTTAGAGTTGGGAGGCGACACTGAAGCTTTCTTT. Its protein is CASSLELGGDTEAFF.

This clonotype was counted ten times or more. The V call is TRBV7-2, the J call TRBJ2-7; D might be TRBD2 (5 bases). The CDR3 runs to 14 residues. V lost 3 bases and J 5 bases, leaving 14 bases between the germline ends. From germline, CDR1 is SGHTA and CDR2 FQGNSA. The DNA of the CDR3 is TGTGCCAGCAGCTTCGGAGAGGGTGCCCACGAGCAGTACTTC. This gives the protein CASSFGEGAHEQYF.

This clonotype was detected only a few times. The rearrangement joins TRBV29-1 to TRBJ2-5, with 8 nucleotides matching TRBD1. The CDR3 is 12 amino acids. The J segment lost 2 bases and the V segment lost 7 bases, leaving 3 bases of the junction unmatched. Germline values: CDR1 SQVTM, CDR2 ANQGSEA. The CDR3 reads CSAGDRQETQYF. CDR3 DNA: TGCAGCGCTGGGGACAGGCAAGAGACCCAGTACTTC.